This entry features one T cell receptor (beta chain) sequence. This sample is part of a study of blood T cell repertoires in COVID-19. In the study overall: Spain, Italy and the United States supplied samples that represented acute and convalescent COVID-19.

Produced via immunoSEQ multiplex PCR; TCRdb's table is partial and in-frame only. The sample carries more than 110,000 clones, about 80% recorded once. Sequencing used peripheral blood. This TCR was sampled from a human donor in a cohort sampled during active COVID-19.

The CDR3 region is CASSLSVAGETQYF. The CDR3 DNA follows: TGTGCCAGCAGCTTATCGGTAGCGGGGGAGACCCAGTACTTC. The chain couples TRBV7-2 to TRBJ2-5, with TRBD2 matching 8 bases. Trimming at V came to 2 bases and at J to 5 bases, leaving 4 bases not matched to a gene. The CDR3 has 14 residues. Germline V gene lookup returns CDR1 SGHTA and CDR2 FQGNSA.